These 8 T cell receptor beta chains originate from one sample sequenced in a study of CD4 T cells in relation to SARS-CoV-2 and coronaviruses. Antigen specificity for these receptors is unknown. Method: immunoSEQ multiplex PCR; TCRdb's copy keeps in-frame clones and lacks some. The sample has 25,000 to 30,000 clones, around 75% seen once. Unexposed donor CD4+ T cells date from about 2010-2019, before the COVID-19 pandemic. CD4+ T cells were isolated from the cells after 10 days of culture. Sequenced: CD4+ T cells from PBMCs, cultured in vitro. The receptors come from a human donor in good health.

The V call is TRBV5-5, the J call TRBJ2-6; D not certain. Germline V CDR1 and CDR2: SGHKS, YYEKEE (reference sequence). Trimming pared 1 base from V and 4 bases from J, leaving 12 bases between. The CDR3 runs to 16 residues. Here the CDR3 reads CASSLIRVRGANVLTF. The CDR3 DNA is TGTGCCAGCAGCTTGATAAGGGTGAGAGGGGCCAACGTCCTGACTTTC.

This chain connects TRBV10-3 to TRBJ2-2, with D unresolved. The germline CDR1 and CDR2 sequences are ENHRY and SYGVKD. This CDR3 spans 14 amino acids. V dropped 9 bases and J dropped 2 bases, with 13 bases sitting between them. The CDR3 here is CAIAENLNTGELFF. Here the CDR3 DNA reads TGTGCCATTGCAGAAAACCTAAACACCGGGGAGCTGTTTTTT.

This clone was counted only a few times. This chain connects TRBV7-2 to TRBJ2-2; 10 bases align to TRBD2. Trimming removed 5 bases from V and 5 bases from J; junction bases left unmatched: 8. This CDR3 spans 16 amino acids. Germline V CDR1 and CDR2: SGHTA, FQGNSA. The CDR3: CASSLTPSGSTGELFF. CDR3 nucleotides: TGTGCCAGCAGCCTTACCCCTAGCGGGAGTACCGGGGAGCTGTTTTTT.

This clone was found a few times. The chain links TRBV30 to TRBJ1-2; TRBD1 matches at 8 bases. The ends lost 5 bases at V and 1 base at J; junction bases unmatched: 9. Germline-derived CDR1 and CDR2 are GTSNPN and SVGIG (reference sequence). The CDR3 consists of 15 residues. In nucleotides, the CDR3 is TGTGCCTGGGCTCGGGACAGGTCGCTTAACTATGGCTACACCTTC. It is translated as CAWARDRSLNYGYTF.

This clone has a single count. The rearrangement links TRBV7-8 to TRBJ1-1; D unclear. V shed 8 bases and J shed 5 bases, with 18 bases lying between them. Germline-derived CDR1 and CDR2 are SGHVS and FQNEAQ. There are 14 residues in the CDR3. The CDR3 loop is CASGREPLRTEAFF. For the CDR3, the DNA is TGTGCCAGCGGGCGGGAACCCCTTCGGACTGAAGCTTTCTTT.

The chain carries TRBV27 and TRBJ2-5; D not certain. This CDR3 is built from 13 residues. V lost 5 bases and J 7 bases, leaving 14 bases between the germline ends. CDR1 and CDR2 from the germline V gene are MNHEY and SMNVEV (reference sequence). The CDR3 sequence: CASSIRALGTQYF. The CDR3 nucleotides read TGTGCCAGCAGTATCCGGGCGCTAGGGACCCAGTACTTC.

The genes are TRBV12-3 or TRBV12-4 and TRBJ1-1, with D tentatively TRBD1 (5 bases). There are 13 residues in the CDR3. Trimming took off 5 bases at V and 1 base at J, with 8 bases between the two ends. The CDR3 is CASSKGSNTEAFF. In DNA form, the CDR3 reads TGTGCCAGCAGTAAGGGGTCGAACACTGAAGCTTTCTTT.

Comments on this clone: Mismatch with germline at one junction end may stem from a read error. V usage is TRBV7-2 and J usage is TRBJ1-3; D remains unclear. The CDR3 sequence is 16 residues long. Germline V gene data show CDR1 as SGHTA and CDR2 as FQGNSA. The CDR3 protein is CASRLGLSSSGNTIYF. For the CDR3, the DNA is TGTGCCAGCCGCTTAGGACTCTCGAGCTCTGGAAACACCATATATTTT. The complete variable domain, with remaining parts taken from reference TRBV7-2 and TRBJ1-3, reads GAGVSQSPSNKVTEKGKDVELRCDPISGHTALYWYRQSLGQGLEFLIYFQGNSAPDKSGLPSDRFSAERTGGSVSTLTIQRTQQEDSAVYLCASRLGLSSSGNTIYFGEGSWLTVV.